Detailed here is one T cell receptor (beta chain). Its antigen is unidentified. The sample originates from a study of T cell responses to AZD1222 COVID-19 vaccine. Clones were sequenced by immunoSEQ multiplex PCR, and TCRdb holds only the in-frame ones, with some missing. In the table there are some 170,000 clones, around 94% of which are singletons. The CDR3 has 12 amino acids. V shed 8 bases and J shed 3 bases, with 8 bases lying between them. Findings and caveats of the study: All repertoire sampling was performed exclusively after the peak T cell response. Dominant at 160-218 and 743-854, vaccine-associated CD4 TCRs also spanned spike. Baseline seropositivity characterized only a handful of AZD1222 recipients.

The sample in question was peripheral blood, obtained on day 0 of AZD1222 vaccination. V is TRBV12-3 or TRBV12-4 and J is TRBJ1-3; D is possibly TRBD1 (5 bases). This TCR was sampled from an adult in good health. Here the CDR3 DNA reads TGTGCCAGCGGGGGAGGTGGAAACACCATATATTTT. Encoded protein: CASGGGGNTIYF.